This T cell receptor (beta chain) was found in a study of T cells in Graves' hyperthyroidism and ophthalmopathy. Authors of the study amplified TCR beta CDR3 regions from RNA transcripts. Using the HTBI primer set, a first-round RT-PCR was run on the TCR CDR3. TCRdb reprocessed the multiplex PCR reads via MiXCR and lists one record per CDR3 protein. The sample lists approximately 530,000 distinct CDR3 sequences, around 15% occurring once. This CDR3 is built from 15 residues. Germline CDR1 reads SGHRS; CDR2 reads YFSETQ. Trimming cost V 0 bases and J 7 bases; bases outside gene matches: 4. General study results and limits: Blood samples included most of the expanded thyroid clonotypes exceeding 0.001.

The sample holds a few counts of this clonotype. What it binds is unknown. The sequencing sample was made of blood. This clonotype was obtained from a woman aged 18-29 years with Graves' hyperthyroidism. This chain connects TRBV5-1 to TRBJ1-6; TRBD1 matches at 7 bases. This CDR3 reads CASSLETGRNSPLHF. CDR3 sequence (DNA): TGCGCCAGCAGCTTGGAGACAGGGCGGAATTCACCCCTCCACTTT.